This is a list of T cell receptor beta chains from one sample in a study of cytotoxic CD8 clonotypes in ibrutinib-treated CLL. The protocol was immunoSEQ multiplex PCR, while the TCRdb copy is restricted to in-frame clones and leaves out a portion. The sample yields roughly 300,000 clones, roughly three quarters seen once. The sample consisted of PBMCs, taken at disease progression, from a patient treated with ibrutinib. These receptors all stem from a human donor with chronic lymphocytic leukemia. The CDR3 runs from the conserved cysteine through the conserved F or W. A D gene is named only where the DNA matches it firmly. Clone size is stated in some rows and not others, as once, few, many or a class when expanded.

TRBJ2-1 13 TRBV4-3 . . CASSQDTTNEQFF TGCGCCAGCAGCCAAGATACGACGAATGAGCAGTTCTTC
TRBJ1-5 15 TRBV6-1 . . CASGSSAYPDQPQHF TGTGCCAGCGGAAGCAGTGCATATCCCGATCAGCCCCAGCATTTT
TRBJ2-3 15 TRBV11-3 . . CASSQGITLWDTQYF TGTGCCAGCAGTCAGGGGATCACCCTTTGGGATACGCAGTATTTT
TRBJ2-2 16 TRBV28 . . CASSLRGALNTGELFF TGTGCCAGCAGTTTAAGGGGGGCATTGAACACCGGGGAGCTGTTTTTT
TRBJ2-7 13 TRBV18 . TRBD2 CASSPGGFYEQYF TGTGCCAGCTCACCCGGGGGGTTTTACGAGCAGTACTTC
TRBJ2-3 14 TRBV5-1 . . CASSLGLNTDTQYF TGCGCCAGCAGCCTAGGACTCAACACAGATACGCAGTATTTT
TRBJ1-6 13 TRBV2 few . CASTGGATSPLHF TGTGCCAGCACCGGGGGAGCGACTTCACCCCTCCACTTT
TRBJ2-2 14 TRBV19 . . CASSIVRGTGELFF TGTGCCAGTAGTATAGTACGGGGCACCGGGGAGCTGTTTTTT
TRBJ1-4 13 TRBV29-1 . . CSVEMGAKKKLFF TGCAGCGTTGAAATGGGGGCCAAGAAAAAACTGTTTTTT
TRBJ2-5 17 TRBV10-3 many TRBD1 CAISATGVSRFQETQYF TGTGCCATCAGTGCCACAGGGGTGAGCCGCTTCCAAGAGACCCAGTACTTC
TRBJ2-6 15 TRBV7-9 . . CASLLVVSGANVPTF TGTGCCAGCTTACTGGTGGTATCTGGGGCCAACGTCCCGACTTTC
TRBJ2-5 16 TRBV27 . TRBD1 CASSHGTGYGQETQYF TGTGCCAGCAGTCACGGGACAGGGTATGGCCAAGAGACCCAGTACTTC
TRBJ1-1 14 TRBV6-4 . TRBD1 CASSETGGVTEAFF TGTGCCAGCAGTGAGACAGGGGGCGTCACTGAAGCTTTCTTT
TRBJ2-3 13 TRBV11-2 . TRBD2 CASSAGGTDTQYF TGTGCCAGCAGCGCGGGGGGGACAGATACGCAGTATTTT
TRBJ2-7 15 TRBV11-1 few . CASSTRLGHSGEQYF TGTGCCAGCAGCACCCGACTAGGGCACTCTGGCGAGCAGTACTTC
TRBJ2-1 12 TRBV29-1 . . CSVDTAYNEQFF TGCAGCGTTGATACAGCCTACAATGAGCAGTTCTTC
TRBJ2-2 13 TRBV7-9 once . CASSLKYTGELFF TGTGCCAGCAGCTTAAAGTACACCGGGGAGCTGTTTTTT
TRBJ2-2 14 TRBV9 few . CASSAEGDTGELFF TGTGCCAGCAGTGCCGAGGGCGACACCGGGGAGCTGTTTTTT
TRBJ1-5 15 TRBV7-6 . . CASSPGGLGNQPQHF TGTGCCAGCAGCCCTGGAGGTTTGGGCAATCAGCCCCAGCATTTT
TRBJ2-7 13 TRBV6-5 . . CASSYSIYYEQYF TGTGCCAGCAGTTACTCGATTTACTACGAGCAGTACTTC
TRBJ2-2 17 TRBV5-4 . TRBD2 CASSSPSGRIGTGELFF TGTGCCAGCAGCTCCCCTAGCGGGAGAATTGGAACCGGGGAGCTGTTTTTT